This entry lists 21 T cell receptor beta chains sequenced from one sample in a study of blood T cell repertoires in COVID-19. Data came from immunoSEQ multiplex PCR; TCRdb stores just in-frame clones and leaves some out. Of 150,000 or so clones listed, about 88% are singletons. Sequenced input: peripheral blood. The receptors come from a man younger than 35 with acute or convalescent COVID-19.

The chain carries TRBV19 and TRBJ1-1; TRBD1 might be the D (5 bases). The V end was cut by 7 bases, the J end by 5 bases, with 14 bases between. Germline V lookup: CDR1 LNHDA, CDR2 SQIVND (reference sequence). The CDR3 is 13 residues long. The CDR3 DNA reads as TGTGCCAGTAACCCCGGGGGGTATACTGAAGCTTTCTTT. Translating gives CASNPGGYTEAFF.

This clone came up once. This chain connects TRBV5-5 to TRBJ1-5; tentative D call: TRBD1 (6 bases). This CDR3 has 14 amino acids. From germline, CDR1 is SGHKS and CDR2 YYEKEE (reference sequence). Trimming removed 3 bases from V and 3 bases from J, with 10 bases in between. CDR3 sequence: CASSSDRLNQPQHF. CDR3 sequence (DNA): TGTGCCAGCAGCTCCGACAGGCTCAATCAGCCCCAGCATTTT.

This rearrangement joins TRBV6-5 to TRBJ1-2, with TRBD1 identical over 10 bases. V lost 2 bases, J lost 6 bases, and 9 bases stayed unmatched. The CDR3 consists of 16 residues. Germline lookup yields CDR1 MNHEY and CDR2 SVGAGI. The CDR3 bases are TGTGCCAGCAGTTACAGCGGGGGGACAGGGGACGATGGCTACACCTTC. This codes for CASSYSGGTGDDGYTF.

J is TRBJ1-2 and V is TRBV5-4; D gene unclear. CDR1 and CDR2 (germline): SGHNT, YYREEE (reference sequence). The length of the CDR3 is 14 residues. Trimming removed 0 bases at V and 4 bases at J, with 10 bases between. CDR3 bases: TGTGCCAGCAGCTTGGCCGGTGGAGCCTATGGCTACACCTTC. Translation gives CASSLAGGAYGYTF.

This chain connects TRBV11-2 to TRBJ1-2; possible D gene TRBD1, 6 bases. The germline V gene has CDR1 SGHAT and CDR2 FQNNGV. The V end was cut by 0 bases, the J end by 6 bases, with 14 bases between. The CDR3 sequence is 15 residues long. The CDR3 sequence: CASSLDGQRTHGYTF. The DNA for the CDR3 is TGTGCCAGCAGCTTAGATGGACAGAGGACCCATGGCTACACCTTC.

The rearrangement uses TRBV2 and TRBJ1-2; D ambiguous. Germline lookup yields CDR1 SNHLY and CDR2 FYNNEI. The CDR3 length is 13 residues. V was shortened by 4 bases and J by 10 bases, with 16 bases between the two germline ends. The CDR3 DNA follows: TGTGCCAGCAGTGCGCAGGCTTCGAATGACTACACCTTC. The encoded protein is CASSAQASNDYTF.

This clone was recorded only once. This rearrangement joins TRBV11-2 to TRBJ2-1, with D perhaps TRBD2 (6 bases). Trimming left V 2 bases short and J 8 bases short, with 10 bases between. The CDR3 sequence is 13 residues long. In germline, CDR1 is SGHAT, CDR2 FQNNGV. CDR3 in amino acids: CASSLWDSHEQFF. DNA for the CDR3: TGTGCCAGCAGCTTATGGGACTCACATGAGCAGTTCTTC.

The chain employs TRBV10-3 and TRBJ2-7, with 8 bases that match TRBD1. Germline CDR1 reads ENHRY; CDR2 reads SYGVKD. The CDR3 consists of 14 residues. Trimming took 8 bases from V and 0 from J; bases not matched to a gene: 6. This CDR3 is CAIGTGGPSYEQYV. CDR3 DNA sequence: TGTGCCATCGGTACAGGGGGACCCTCCTACGAGCAGTACGTC.

J is TRBJ2-3 and V is TRBV7-3; possibly TRBD2 for D (6 bases). The CDR3 loop spans 16 amino acids. The germline V gene encodes CDR1 SGHTA and CDR2 FQGTGA. Trimming took 5 bases from V and 0 from J, leaving 15 bases between them. The CDR3 DNA reads as TGTGCCAGCAGCCCGGGGACTTTGCCTAGCACAGATACGCAGTATTTT. It encodes CASSPGTLPSTDTQYF. Complete variable domain (other parts from reference TRBV7-3 and TRBJ2-3): GAGVSQTPSNKVTEKGKYVELRCDPISGHTALYWYRQSLGQGPEFLIYFQGTGAADDSGLPNDRFFAVRPEGSVSTLKIQRTERGDSAVYLCASSPGTLPSTDTQYFGPGTRLTVL.

The V gene is TRBV18, the J gene TRBJ2-5; the D gene is possibly TRBD2 (5 bases). The CDR3 is 14 amino acids. Trimming shortened V by 3 bases and J by 1 base, and 9 bases separated the two germline ends. Germline values: CDR1 KGHSH, CDR2 LQKENI. CDR3 sequence: CASSPRVAQETQYF. CDR3 DNA sequence: TGTGCCAGCTCACCGAGGGTGGCCCAAGAGACCCAGTACTTC.

The CDR3 DNA follows: TGTGCCAGCAGTCCGAGCTATGAGCAGTTCTTC. Translated: CASSPSYEQFF. The J gene is TRBJ2-1, the V gene TRBV12-3 or TRBV12-4; unclear D gene. Trimming took off 5 bases at V and 8 bases at J, with 7 bases between the two ends. This CDR3 has 11 residues.

This sequence joins TRBV21-1 and TRBJ1-1. TRBV21-1 constitutes a pseudogene. This CDR3 has 13 residues. CDR3 sequence (DNA): TGTGCCAGCCCCGAGGGGGGGGTCACTGAAGCTTTCTTT. As protein: CASPEGGVTEAFF.

The chain recombines TRBV2 with TRBJ2-1; 9 nucleotides align to TRBD2. The CDR3 totals 15 residues. Germline V gene sequence: CDR1 SNHLY, CDR2 FYNNEI. J gave up 4 bases and V 3 bases, and 4 bases lay outside the gene matches. The CDR3 loop is CASSDSGGIYNEQFF. The CDR3 DNA follows: TGTGCCAGCAGTGATAGCGGGGGAATATACAATGAGCAGTTCTTC.

The chain carries TRBV24-1 and TRBJ1-2, with 8 bases lining up with TRBD1. Germline lookup yields CDR1 KGHDR and CDR2 SFDVKD. CDR3 length: 15 residues. With V trimmed by 4 bases and J by 5 bases, 8 bases remained unmatched. The CDR3 sequence: CATSESSGGIYGYTF. The CDR3 bases are TGTGCCACCAGTGAATCTTCAGGGGGCATATATGGCTACACCTTC.

This clone was counted only a few times. The chain has TRBV19 and TRBJ2-4; 11 bases align to TRBD2. The V and J ends lost 6 bases and 1 base, in that order; junction bases with no gene match: 11. Germline assignment: CDR1 LNHDA and CDR2 SQIVND (reference sequence). The CDR3 is 18 amino acids. The CDR3 loop reads CASRPSGGPQTAKNIQYF. The CDR3 DNA reads as TGTGCCAGTAGGCCTAGCGGGGGGCCTCAGACGGCCAAAAACATTCAGTACTTC.

The rearrangement uses TRBV19 and TRBJ2-2; weak D call: TRBD2 (5 bases). Germline CDR1 and CDR2: LNHDA and SQIVND (reference sequence). V lost 3 bases, J lost 8 bases, and 13 bases lay in between. This CDR3 is built from 14 residues. The CDR3 loop is CASSIWAPGGELFF. CDR3 in DNA: TGTGCCAGTAGTATTTGGGCTCCGGGAGGGGAGCTGTTTTTT.

The rearrangement joins TRBV5-6 to TRBJ2-3; D gene uncertain. From germline, CDR1 is SGHDT and CDR2 YYEEEE. The V and J ends lost 4 bases and 0 bases respectively, with 15 bases between them. CDR3 length equals 16 residues. As DNA, the CDR3 is TGTGCCAGCAGCCCACGAACTACCTCTAGCACAGATACGCAGTATTTT. Its translation is CASSPRTTSSTDTQYF.

V and J are TRBV18 and TRBJ1-1; possible D gene TRBD1, 6 bases. The CDR3 has 15 residues. CDR1 and CDR2 (germline): KGHSH, LQKENI. V was trimmed by 3 bases and J by 1 base, leaving 12 bases between them. The CDR3 coding sequence is TGTGCCAGCTCACCCCGGGGGGGCGAGAACACTGAAGCTTTCTTT. Translating it yields CASSPRGGENTEAFF.

This clone occurred a few times. The chain has TRBV27 and TRBJ2-5; 10 positions match TRBD2. The CDR3 loop spans 15 amino acids. The ends lost 4 bases at V and 2 bases at J; junction bases unmatched: 4. Germline lookup yields CDR1 MNHEY and CDR2 SMNVEV (reference sequence). This chain's CDR3 is CASSSSTSGQETQYF. The DNA of the CDR3 is TGTGCCAGCAGTTCCTCGACTAGCGGGCAAGAGACCCAGTACTTC.

This clone was seen just once. This chain links TRBV29-1 with TRBJ1-1, with D unclear. The CDR3 totals 12 residues. Trimming shortened V by 5 bases and J by 5 bases, and 12 bases separated the two germline ends. Germline values: CDR1 SQVTM, CDR2 ANQGSEA. The CDR3 region has the DNA TGCAGCGTTTGTGAGGGTAGAACTGAAGCTTTCTTT. Encoded protein: CSVCEGRTEAFF.

The J gene is TRBJ1-4, the V gene TRBV6-5; no definite D call. Per the germline V gene, CDR1 is MNHEY and CDR2 is SVGAGI. The CDR3 runs 11 residues. Trimming removed 3 bases at V and 7 bases at J, with 3 bases between. CDR3 bases: TGTGCCAGCAGTTATCGTGAAAAACTGTTTTTT. The encoded protein is CASSYREKLFF.